This T cell receptor beta chain was obtained from a study of sequential checkpoint blockade in melanoma. Indicated treatment: randomized to nivolumab then ipilimumab (arm A) or the reverse (arm B). Live CD3+CD8+ CD19− CD56− cells were sorted from PBMCs. This CDR3 has 14 amino acids. Sequencing used immunoSEQ multiplex PCR; TCRdb keeps in-frame clones, though not all of them. The sample has about 30,000 clones; approximately 75% are singletons. This clone was recorded once. This receptor was obtained from a human donor with melanoma. Here the sequenced sample was CD8+ T cells sorted from blood (inferred from file names), taken from a patient given nivolumab and ipilimumab in sequence. The chain recombines TRBV21-1 with TRBJ2-1; the table's D gene call, TRBD2, was not cross checked with the DNA. TRBV21-1 is described as a pseudogene. The CDR3 bases are TGTGCCAGAGGGAGTGGCGGGGGTACAAATGAGCAGTTCTTC. Translated, it gives CARGSGGGTNEQFF.